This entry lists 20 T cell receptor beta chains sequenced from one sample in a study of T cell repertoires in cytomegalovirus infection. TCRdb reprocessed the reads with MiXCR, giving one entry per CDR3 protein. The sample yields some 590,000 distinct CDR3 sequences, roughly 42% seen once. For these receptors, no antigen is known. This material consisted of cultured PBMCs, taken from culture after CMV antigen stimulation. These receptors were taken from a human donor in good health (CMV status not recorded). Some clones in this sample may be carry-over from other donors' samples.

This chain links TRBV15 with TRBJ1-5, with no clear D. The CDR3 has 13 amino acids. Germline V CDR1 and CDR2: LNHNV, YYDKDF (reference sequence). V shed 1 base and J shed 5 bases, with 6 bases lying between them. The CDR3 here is CATSRAGYQPQHF. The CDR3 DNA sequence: TGTGCCACCAGCAGAGCGGGGTATCAGCCCCAGCATTTT.

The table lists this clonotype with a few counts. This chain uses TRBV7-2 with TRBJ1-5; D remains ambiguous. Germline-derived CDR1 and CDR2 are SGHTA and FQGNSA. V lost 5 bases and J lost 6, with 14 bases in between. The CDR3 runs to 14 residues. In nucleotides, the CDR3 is TGTGCCAGCAGCCTCGAATTAGTGGGTCAGCCCCAGCATTTT. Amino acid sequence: CASSLELVGQPQHF. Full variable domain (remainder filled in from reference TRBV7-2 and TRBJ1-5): GAGVSQSPSNKVTEKGKDVELRCDPISGHTALYWYRQSLGQGLEFLIYFQGNSAPDKSGLPSDRFSAERTGGSVSTLTIQRTQQEDSAVYLCASSLELVGQPQHFGDGTRLSIL.

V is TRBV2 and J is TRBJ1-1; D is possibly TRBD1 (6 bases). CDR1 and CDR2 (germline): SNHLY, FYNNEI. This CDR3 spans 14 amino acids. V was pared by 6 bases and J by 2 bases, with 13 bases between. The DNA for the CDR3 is TGTGCCAGCAGGAGTAGAGGGGGAAACACTGAAGCTTTCTTT. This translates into CASRSRGGNTEAFF.

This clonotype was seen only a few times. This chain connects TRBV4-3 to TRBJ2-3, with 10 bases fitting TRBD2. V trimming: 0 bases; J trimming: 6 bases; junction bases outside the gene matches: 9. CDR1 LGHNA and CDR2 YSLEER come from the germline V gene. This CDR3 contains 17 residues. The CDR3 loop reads CASSQDRSGRAGDTQYF. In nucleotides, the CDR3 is TGCGCCAGCAGCCAAGATCGAAGCGGGAGGGCCGGGGATACGCAGTATTTT.

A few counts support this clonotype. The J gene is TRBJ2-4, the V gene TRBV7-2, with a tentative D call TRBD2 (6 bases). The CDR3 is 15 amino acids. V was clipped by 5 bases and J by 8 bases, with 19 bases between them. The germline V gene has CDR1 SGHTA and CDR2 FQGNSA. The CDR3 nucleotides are TGTGCCAGCAGCCGTTCGGGACTCTCGGGGGACATTCAGTACTTC. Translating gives CASSRSGLSGDIQYF.

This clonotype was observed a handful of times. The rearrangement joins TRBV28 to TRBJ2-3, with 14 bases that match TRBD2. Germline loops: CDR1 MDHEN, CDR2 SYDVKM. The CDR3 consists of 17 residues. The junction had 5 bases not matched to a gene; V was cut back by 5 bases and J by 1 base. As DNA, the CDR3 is TGTGCCAGCAGTACCCGGGGACTAGCGGGGGGCACAGATACGCAGTATTTT. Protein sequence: CASSTRGLAGGTDTQYF.

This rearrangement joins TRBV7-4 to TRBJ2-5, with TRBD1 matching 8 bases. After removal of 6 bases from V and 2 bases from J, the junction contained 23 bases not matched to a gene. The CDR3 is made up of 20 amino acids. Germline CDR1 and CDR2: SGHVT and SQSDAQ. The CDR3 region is CASSPFGRGLLSRKQETQYF. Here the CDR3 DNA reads TGTGCCAGCAGTCCATTTGGCAGGGGGCTTTTGTCGCGGAAGCAAGAGACCCAGTACTTC.

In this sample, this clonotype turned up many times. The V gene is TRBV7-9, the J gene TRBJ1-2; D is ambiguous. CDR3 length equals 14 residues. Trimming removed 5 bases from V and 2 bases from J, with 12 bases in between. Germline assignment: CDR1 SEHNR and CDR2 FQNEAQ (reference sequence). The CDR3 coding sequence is TGTGCCAGCAGCGGATGGACGGGGAACTATGGCTACACCTTC. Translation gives CASSGWTGNYGYTF. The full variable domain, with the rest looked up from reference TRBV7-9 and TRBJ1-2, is DTGVSQNPRHKITKRGQNVTFRCDPISEHNRLYWYRQTLGQGPEFLTYFQNEAQLEKSRLLSDRFSAERPKGSFSTLEIQRTEQGDSAMYLCASSGWTGNYGYTFGSGTRLTVV.

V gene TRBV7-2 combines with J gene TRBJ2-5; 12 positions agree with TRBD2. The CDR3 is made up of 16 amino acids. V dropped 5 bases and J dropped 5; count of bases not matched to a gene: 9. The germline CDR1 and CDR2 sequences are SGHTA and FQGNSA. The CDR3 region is CASSPNRLAGVETQYF. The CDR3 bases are TGTGCCAGCAGCCCTAACAGACTAGCGGGAGTGGAGACCCAGTACTTC.

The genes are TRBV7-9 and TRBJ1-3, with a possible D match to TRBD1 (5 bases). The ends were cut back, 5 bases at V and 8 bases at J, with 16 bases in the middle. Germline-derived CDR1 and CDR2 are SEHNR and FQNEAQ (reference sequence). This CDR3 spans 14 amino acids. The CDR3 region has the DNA TGTGCCAGCAGCGACAAGACAGACGGAGACACCATATATTTT. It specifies CASSDKTDGDTIYF.

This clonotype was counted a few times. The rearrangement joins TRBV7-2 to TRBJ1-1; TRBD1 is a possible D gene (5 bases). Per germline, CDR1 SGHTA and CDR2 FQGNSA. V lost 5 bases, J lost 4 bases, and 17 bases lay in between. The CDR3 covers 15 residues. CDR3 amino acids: CASSASGVGATEAFF. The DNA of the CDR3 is TGTGCCAGCAGCGCCTCGGGGGTGGGAGCCACTGAAGCTTTCTTT.

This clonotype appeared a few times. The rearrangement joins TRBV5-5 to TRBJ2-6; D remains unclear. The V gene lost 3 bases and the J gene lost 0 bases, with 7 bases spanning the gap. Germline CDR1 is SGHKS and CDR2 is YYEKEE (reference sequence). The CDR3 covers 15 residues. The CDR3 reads CASSSPYSGANVLTF. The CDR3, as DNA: TGTGCCAGCAGCTCACCTTACTCTGGGGCCAACGTCCTGACTTTC.

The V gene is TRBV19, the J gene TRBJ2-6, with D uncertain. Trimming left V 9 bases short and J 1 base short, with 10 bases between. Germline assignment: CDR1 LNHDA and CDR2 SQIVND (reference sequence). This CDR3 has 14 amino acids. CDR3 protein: CARRNRSGANVLTF. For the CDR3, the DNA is TGTGCCAGGCGGAATAGGTCTGGGGCCAACGTCCTGACTTTC.

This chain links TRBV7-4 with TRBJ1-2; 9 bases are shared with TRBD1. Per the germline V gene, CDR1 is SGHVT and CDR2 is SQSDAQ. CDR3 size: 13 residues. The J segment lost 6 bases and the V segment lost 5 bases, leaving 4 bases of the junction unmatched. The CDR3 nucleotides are TGTGCCAGCAGCCGATACAGGGGGCATGGCTACACCTTC. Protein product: CASSRYRGHGYTF.

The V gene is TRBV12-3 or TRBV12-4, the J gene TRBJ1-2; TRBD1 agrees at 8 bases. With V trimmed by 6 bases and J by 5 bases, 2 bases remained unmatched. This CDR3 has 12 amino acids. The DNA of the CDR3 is TGTGCCAGCAGGGGACAGGAGTATGGCTACACCTTC. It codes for CASRGQEYGYTF.

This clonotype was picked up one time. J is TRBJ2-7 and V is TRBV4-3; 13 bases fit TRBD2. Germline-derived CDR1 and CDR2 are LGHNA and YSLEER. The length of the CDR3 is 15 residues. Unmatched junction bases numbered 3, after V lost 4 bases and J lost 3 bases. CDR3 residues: CASSRGLAGVYEQYF. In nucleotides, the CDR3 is TGCGCCAGCAGCCGCGGACTAGCGGGAGTCTACGAGCAGTACTTC.

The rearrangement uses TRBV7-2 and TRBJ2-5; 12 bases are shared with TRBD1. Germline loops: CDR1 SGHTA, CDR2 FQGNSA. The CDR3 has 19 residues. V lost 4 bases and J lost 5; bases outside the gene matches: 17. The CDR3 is CASSSISGTGGISLETQYF. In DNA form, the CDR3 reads TGTGCCAGCAGCTCTATAAGCGGGACAGGGGGCATCTCCTTGGAGACCCAGTACTTC.

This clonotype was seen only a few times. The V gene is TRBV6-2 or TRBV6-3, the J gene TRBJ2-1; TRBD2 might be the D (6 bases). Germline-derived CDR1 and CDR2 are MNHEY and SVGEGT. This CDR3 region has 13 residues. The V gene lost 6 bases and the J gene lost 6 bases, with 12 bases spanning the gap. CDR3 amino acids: CASRKLEGNEQFF. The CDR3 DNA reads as TGTGCCAGCAGGAAGCTGGAGGGCAATGAGCAGTTCTTC.

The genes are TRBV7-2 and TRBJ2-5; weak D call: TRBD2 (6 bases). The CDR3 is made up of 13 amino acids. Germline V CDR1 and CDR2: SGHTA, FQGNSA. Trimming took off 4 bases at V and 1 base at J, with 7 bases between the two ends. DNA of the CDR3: TGTGCCAGCAGCTGGCGGGGCCAAGAGACCCAGTACTTC. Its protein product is CASSWRGQETQYF.

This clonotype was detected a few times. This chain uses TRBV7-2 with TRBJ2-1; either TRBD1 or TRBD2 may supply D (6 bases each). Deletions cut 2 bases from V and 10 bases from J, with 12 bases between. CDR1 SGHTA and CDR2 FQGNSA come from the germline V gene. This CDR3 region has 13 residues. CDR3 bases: TGTGCCAGCAGCTTAATGGGGGGCGGGGAGCAGTTCTTC. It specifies CASSLMGGGEQFF. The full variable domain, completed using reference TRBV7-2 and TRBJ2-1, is GAGVSQSPSNKVTEKGKDVELRCDPISGHTALYWYRQSLGQGLEFLIYFQGNSAPDKSGLPSDRFSAERTGGSVSTLTIQRTQQEDSAVYLCASSLMGGGEQFFGPGTRLTVL.